This T cell receptor beta chain appears in the sequencing data of a study of T cell repertoires in cytomegalovirus infection. Overall study results and limits: In two of eight donors, the top clonotype was HLA-C-restricted CMV-specific.

In its sample, this clonotype was seen a few times. Its antigen is currently unknown. TCRdb itself ran the reads through MiXCR, one entry per CDR3 protein. The sample carries about 85,000 distinct CDR3 sequences, approximately 45% recorded once. Germline CDR1 SGHVS, CDR2 FNYEAQ. The CDR3 is 15 residues long. Trimming shortened V by 6 bases and J by 4 bases, and 17 bases separated the two germline ends. The sequence came from a human donor in good health (CMV status not recorded). Some clones in this sample may be carry-over from other donors' samples. The chain has TRBV7-6 and TRBJ2-3; D may be TRBD1 or TRBD2 (5 bases each). Here the sequenced sample was CD8+ T cells from cultured PBMCs, taken from culture after CMV antigen stimulation. CDR3 region: CASSPGTSISDTQYF. As DNA, the CDR3 is TGTGCCAGCAGTCCCGGGACGAGCATATCAGATACGCAGTATTTT.